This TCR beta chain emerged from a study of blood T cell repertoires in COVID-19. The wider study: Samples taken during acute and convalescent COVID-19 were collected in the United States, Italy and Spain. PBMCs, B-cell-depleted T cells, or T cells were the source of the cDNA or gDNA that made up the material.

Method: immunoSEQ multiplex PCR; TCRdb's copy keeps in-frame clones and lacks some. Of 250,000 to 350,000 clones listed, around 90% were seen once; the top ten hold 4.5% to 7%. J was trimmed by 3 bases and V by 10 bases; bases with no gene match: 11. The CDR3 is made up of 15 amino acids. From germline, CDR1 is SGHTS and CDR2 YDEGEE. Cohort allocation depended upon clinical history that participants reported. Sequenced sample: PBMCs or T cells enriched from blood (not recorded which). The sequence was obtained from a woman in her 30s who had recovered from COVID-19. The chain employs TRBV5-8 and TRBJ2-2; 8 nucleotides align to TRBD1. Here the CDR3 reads CAVGLNRGDTGELFF. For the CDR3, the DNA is TGTGCCGTCGGCTTAAACAGGGGGGACACCGGGGAGCTGTTTTTT.